This T cell receptor (beta chain) appears in the sequencing data of a study of blood T cells in healthy people across ages. This clonotype was counted ten times or more. Trimming pared 3 bases from V and 1 base from J, leaving 13 bases between. Germline V CDR1 and CDR2: LGHNA, YSLEER. This CDR3 is 16 amino acids long. Through a sample-barcoded 5' primer and a J-beta primer mix, a second PCR was run for roughly 7 to 12 cycles. TCRdb reprocessed the 5' RACE reads via MiXCR and lists one record per CDR3 protein. Here the sample spans hundreds of thousands of distinct CDR3 sequences, roughly 44% being singletons.

This TCR was sampled from a man aged 55 to 69 in good health. Sequencing was performed on blood. This chain connects TRBV4-3 to TRBJ2-4; D unresolved. Here the CDR3 DNA reads TGCGCCAGCAGCCAGGAGATCGTAGGGGCCAAAAACATTCAGTACTTC. Translating gives CASSQEIVGAKNIQYF.